Listed here are 9 T cell receptor beta chains from one sample, sequenced in a study of blood T cell repertoires in COVID-19. Repertoires were generated with immunoSEQ multiplex PCR, while TCRdb's copy carries only in-frame clones and drops some. The top ten hold approximately 2.4% of the sample, which has approximately 280,000 clones, roughly 86% seen once. Sequencing used PBMCs or T cells enriched from blood (not recorded which). These receptors were collected from a woman younger than 35 who had recovered from COVID-19.

The genes are TRBV29-1 and TRBJ1-4, with 8 nucleotides matching TRBD1. CDR1 SQVTM and CDR2 ANQGSEA come from the germline V gene. The CDR3 is 13 amino acids. J was trimmed by 8 bases and V by 4 bases; bases with no gene match: 6. CDR3 in amino acids: CSVVRGPGEKLFF. CDR3 nucleotides: TGCAGCGTTGTCAGGGGGCCAGGGGAAAAACTGTTTTTT.

CDR3 residues: CASSTGERSSEQFF. CDR3 sequence (DNA): TGTGCCAGTTCTACAGGGGAAAGGAGTAGTGAGCAGTTCTTC. J is TRBJ2-1 and V is TRBV19, with 7 bases identical to TRBD1. CDR1 and CDR2 (germline): LNHDA, SQIVND (reference sequence). This CDR3 comprises 14 residues. V lost 8 bases, J lost 9 bases, and 13 bases stayed unmatched.

This chain joins TRBV4-1 and TRBJ1-1, with D uncertain. Trimming left V 1 base short and J 0 bases short, with 6 bases between. The CDR3 has 14 residues. CDR1 and CDR2 from the germline V gene are MGHRA and YSYEKL. As DNA, the CDR3 is TGCGCCAGCAGCCAAGGGCAATTGAACACTGAAGCTTTCTTT. Encoded protein: CASSQGQLNTEAFF.

This chain links TRBV20-1 with TRBJ1-5; D call uncertain. Germline V CDR1 and CDR2: DFQATT, SNEGSKA (reference sequence). V was pared by 3 bases and J by 0 bases, with 12 bases between. The CDR3 is 15 amino acids. The CDR3 sequence is CSASRRVSSNQPQHF. DNA for the CDR3: TGCAGTGCTAGTCGGCGGGTTTCTAGCAATCAGCCCCAGCATTTT.

V is TRBV28 and J is TRBJ1-4, with D possibly being TRBD1 (5 bases). CDR1 and CDR2 (germline): MDHEN, SYDVKM. Trimming took 3 bases from V and 0 from J, leaving 26 bases between them. The CDR3 consists of 21 residues. CDR3 DNA sequence: TGTGCCAGCAGTTTTCCAACCCTGGGGCAGCCCAACTATGCAACTAATGAAAAACTGTTTTTT. It is translated as CASSFPTLGQPNYATNEKLFF.

The V and J genes are TRBV11-2 and TRBJ2-7; TRBD1 agrees at 10 bases. Per the germline V gene, CDR1 is SGHAT and CDR2 is FQNNGV. CDR3 length equals 16 residues. The V and J ends lost 1 base and 1 base, in that order; junction bases with no gene match: 4. This CDR3 is CASSLVPGQGSYEQYF. The CDR3 nucleotides are TGTGCCAGCAGCTTAGTACCGGGACAGGGGTCCTACGAGCAGTACTTC.

A single count supports this clone. This chain links TRBV28 with TRBJ1-1; D unresolved. The V gene's germline CDR1 is MDHEN and CDR2 SYDVKM. This CDR3 is 13 amino acids long. The ends were cut back, 6 bases at V and 0 bases at J, with 8 bases in the middle. CDR3 protein: CASRTHVNTEAFF. As DNA, the CDR3 is TGTGCCAGCAGAACACACGTGAACACTGAAGCTTTCTTT.

The rearrangement uses TRBV5-4 and TRBJ2-7, with 9 nucleotides matching TRBD1. Germline CDR1 reads SGHNT; CDR2 reads YYREEE (reference sequence). With V trimmed by 4 bases and J by 2 bases, 7 bases remained unmatched. The CDR3 spans 15 residues. The CDR3 coding sequence is TGTGCCAGCAGCGGCCGGGACAGGGACCCCTACGAGCAGTACTTC. It encodes CASSGRDRDPYEQYF.

The chain links TRBV5-6 to TRBJ1-1; D might be TRBD1 (5 bases). The CDR3 length is 16 residues. Germline-derived CDR1 and CDR2 are SGHDT and YYEEEE. With 1 base removed from V and 1 base from J, the gap between germline ends came to 14 bases. The chain's CDR3 is CASSLPTTGGNTEAFF. Here the CDR3 DNA reads TGTGCCAGCAGCTTGCCCACCACGGGGGGGAACACTGAAGCTTTCTTT. Full variable domain (remainder filled in from reference TRBV5-6 and TRBJ1-1): DAGVTQSPTHLIKTRGQQVTLRCSPKSGHDTVSWYQQALGQGPQFIFQYYEEEERQRGNFPDRFSGHQFPNYSSELNVNALLLGDSALYLCASSLPTTGGNTEAFFGQGTRLTVV.